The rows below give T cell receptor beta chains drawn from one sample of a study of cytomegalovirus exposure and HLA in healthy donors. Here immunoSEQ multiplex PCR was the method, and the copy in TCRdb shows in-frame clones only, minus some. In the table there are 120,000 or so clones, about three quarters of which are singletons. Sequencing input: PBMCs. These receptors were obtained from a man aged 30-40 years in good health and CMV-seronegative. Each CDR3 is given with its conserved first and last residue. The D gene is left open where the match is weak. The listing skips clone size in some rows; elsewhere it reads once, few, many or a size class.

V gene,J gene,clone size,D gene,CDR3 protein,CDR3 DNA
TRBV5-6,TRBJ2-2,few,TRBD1,CASSFPGQETGELFF,TGTGCCAGCAGCTTCCCGGGACAGGAAACCGGGGAGCTGTTTTTT
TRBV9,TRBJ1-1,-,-,CASSATGTSTEAFF,TGTGCCAGCAGCGCAACCGGGACTAGTACTGAAGCTTTCTTT
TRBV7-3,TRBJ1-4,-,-,CASSLIPPTFGSLGEKLFF,TGTGCCAGCAGCTTAATTCCCCCCACATTCGGGTCCTTAGGTGAAAAACTGTTTTTT
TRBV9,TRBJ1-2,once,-,CASSVVGTYTF,TGTGCCAGCAGCGTAGTTGGCACCTACACCTTC
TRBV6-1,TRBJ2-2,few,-,CASSEATVHNTGELFF,TGTGCCAGCAGTGAGGCGACAGTCCATAACACCGGGGAGCTGTTTTTT
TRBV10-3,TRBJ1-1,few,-,CAISEAYTEAFF,TGTGCCATCAGTGAGGCGTACACTGAAGCTTTCTTT
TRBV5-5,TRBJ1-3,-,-,CASSRDSTSGNTIYF,TGTGCCAGCAGCCGAGACAGCACCTCTGGAAACACCATATATTTT
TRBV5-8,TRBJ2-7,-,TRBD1,CASSFRDSPYEQYF,TGTGCCAGCAGCTTCCGGGACAGCCCATACGAGCAGTACTTC
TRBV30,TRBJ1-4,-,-,CAWSRSGAQRREKLFF,TGTGCCTGGAGTCGGTCAGGGGCCCAAAGGCGTGAAAAACTGTTTTTT
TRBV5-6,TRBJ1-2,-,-,CASSLQDSGYTF,TGTGCCAGCAGCTTGCAGGATTCTGGCTACACCTTC
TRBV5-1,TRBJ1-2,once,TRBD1,CASSRVGQGVNLNYGYTF,TGCGCCAGCAGCCGCGTGGGGCAGGGGGTCAATTTGAACTATGGCTACACCTTC
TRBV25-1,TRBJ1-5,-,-,CASSEGGASNQPQHF,TGTGCCAGCAGTGAGGGGGGGGCTAGCAATCAGCCCCAGCATTTT
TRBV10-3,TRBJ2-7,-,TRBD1,CAIKMDREYEQYF,TGTGCCATCAAAATGGACAGGGAATACGAGCAGTACTTC
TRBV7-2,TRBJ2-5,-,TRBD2,CASLPRAGGAETQYF,TGTGCCAGCCTACCTAGGGCGGGGGGGGCAGAGACCCAGTACTTC
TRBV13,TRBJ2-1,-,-,CASSLGIRVQRVNEQFF,TGTGCCAGCAGCTTAGGCATCAGGGTGCAAAGGGTCAATGAGCAGTTCTTC
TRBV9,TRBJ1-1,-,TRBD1,CASSVRTGADTEAFF,TGTGCCAGCAGCGTAAGAACAGGGGCGGACACTGAAGCTTTCTTT
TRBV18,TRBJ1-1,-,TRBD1,CASSSQGIEAFF,TGTGCCAGCTCATCACAGGGGATTGAAGCTTTCTTT
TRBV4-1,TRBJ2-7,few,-,CASSPTNRAYEQYF,TGCGCCAGCAGCCCTACTAACAGGGCGTACGAGCAGTACTTC
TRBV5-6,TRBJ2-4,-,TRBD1,CASSLGRGLAKNIQYF,TGTGCCAGCAGCTTAGGCAGGGGGCTGGCCAAAAACATTCAGTACTTC
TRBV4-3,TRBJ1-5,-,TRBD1,CASSQYQGGNQPQHF,TGCGCCAGCAGCCAATACCAGGGGGGCAATCAGCCCCAGCATTTT
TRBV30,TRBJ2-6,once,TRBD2,CAWSVRPAGGTGANVLTF,TGTGCCTGGAGTGTACGCCCAGCGGGAGGGACTGGGGCCAACGTCCTGACTTTC